The clone carrying this T cell receptor beta chain was observed a few times. The antigen is undetermined. Reverse transcribed after extraction, RNA yielded cDNA as the sequencing template. The protocol was immunoSEQ multiplex PCR, while the TCRdb copy is restricted to in-frame clones and leaves out a portion. The sample gives roughly 180,000 clones, 40% to 65% of which show up once; about 9.4% is in the top ten. Treatment: oral pan-JAK inhibitor, 5-10 mg twice daily. The sample is drawn from a study of CD8+ T cells in alopecia areata. The wider study: Patients took tofacitinib for 6 to 18 months, followed by 6 drug-free months.

Overall study results and limits: In scalp and blood during tofacitinib, many expanded lesional clones persisted.

This CDR3 region has 14 residues. V was clipped by 4 bases and J by 5 bases; unmatched bases: 8. The germline V gene has CDR1 SGHKS and CDR2 YYEKEE (reference sequence). The sequence was obtained from a human donor with alopecia areata. Sequences were derived from CD8+ T cells sorted from blood, sampled between weeks 51 and 52, from a patient treated with tofacitinib. The J gene is TRBJ1-1, the V gene TRBV5-5; 7 nucleotides match TRBD1. As DNA, the CDR3 is TGTGCCAGCAGCCAAGAGGGGGCATTAACTGAAGCTTTCTTT. Translated, it gives CASSQEGALTEAFF.